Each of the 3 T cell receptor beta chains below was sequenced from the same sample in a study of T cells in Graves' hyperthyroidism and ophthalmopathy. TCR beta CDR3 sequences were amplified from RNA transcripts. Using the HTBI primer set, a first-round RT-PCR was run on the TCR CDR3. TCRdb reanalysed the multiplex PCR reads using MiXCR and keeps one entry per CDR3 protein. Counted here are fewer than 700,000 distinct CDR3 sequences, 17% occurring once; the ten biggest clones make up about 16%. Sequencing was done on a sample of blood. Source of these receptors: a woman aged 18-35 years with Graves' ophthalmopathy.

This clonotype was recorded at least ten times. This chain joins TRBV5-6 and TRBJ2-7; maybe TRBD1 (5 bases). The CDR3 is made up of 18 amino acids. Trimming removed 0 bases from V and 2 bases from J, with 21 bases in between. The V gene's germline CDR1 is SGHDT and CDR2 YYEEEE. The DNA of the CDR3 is TGTGCCAGCAGCTTGGAAGGGCCCGACAGAACCTCTCCCTACGAGCAGTACTTC. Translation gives CASSLEGPDRTSPYEQYF.

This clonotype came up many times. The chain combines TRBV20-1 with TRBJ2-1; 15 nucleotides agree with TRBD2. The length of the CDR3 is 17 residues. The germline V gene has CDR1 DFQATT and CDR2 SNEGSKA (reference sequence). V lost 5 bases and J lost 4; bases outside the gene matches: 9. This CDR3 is CSAPTTGLAGGYNEQFF. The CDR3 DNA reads TGCAGTGCTCCCACCACGGGACTAGCGGGGGGATACAATGAGCAGTTCTTC.

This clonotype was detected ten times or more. Written as DNA, the CDR3 is TGTGCCAGCAAGATGACAGGGGGCGTGGGGGGCTACACCTTC. Translating gives CASKMTGGVGGYTF. The chain carries TRBV2 and TRBJ1-2; 10 bases map to TRBD1. V lost 7 bases, J lost 8 bases, and 10 bases stayed unmatched. The CDR3 totals 14 residues. Per the germline V gene, CDR1 is SNHLY and CDR2 is FYNNEI.